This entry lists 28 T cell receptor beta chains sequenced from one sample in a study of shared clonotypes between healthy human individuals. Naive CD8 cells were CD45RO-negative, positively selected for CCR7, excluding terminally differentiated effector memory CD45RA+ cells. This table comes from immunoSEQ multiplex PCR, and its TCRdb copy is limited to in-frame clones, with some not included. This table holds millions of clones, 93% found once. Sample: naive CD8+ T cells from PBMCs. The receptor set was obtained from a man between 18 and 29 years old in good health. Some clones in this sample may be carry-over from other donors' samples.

CDR3 coding DNA: TGTGCCAGCAGCGTAGACGTTATGCCTGAGCAGTTCTTC. Its translation is CASSVDVMPEQFF. This chain connects TRBV9 to TRBJ2-1; D is undetermined. CDR3 length: 13 amino acids. V lost 0 bases to trimming and J lost 9 bases, with 10 bases between them. Germline lookup yields CDR1 SGDLS and CDR2 YYNGEE.

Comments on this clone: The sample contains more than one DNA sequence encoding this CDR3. CDR3 in amino acids: CASSLAGGPYNEQFF. CDR3 DNA: TGTGCCAGCAGCTTAGCGGGAGGGCCGTACAATGAGCAGTTCTTC. The J gene is TRBJ2-1, the V gene TRBV7-2; the match to TRBD2 covers 7 bases. The junction had 3 bases not matched to a gene; V was cut back by 0 bases and J by 4 bases. CDR3 length: 15 residues. Per the germline V gene, CDR1 is SGHTA and CDR2 is FQGNSA.

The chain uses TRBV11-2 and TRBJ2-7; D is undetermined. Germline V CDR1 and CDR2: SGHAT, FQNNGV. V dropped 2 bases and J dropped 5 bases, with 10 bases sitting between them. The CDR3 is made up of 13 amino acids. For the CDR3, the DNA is TGTGCCAGCAGCTTAAGCAGTAGGGACGAGCAGTACTTC. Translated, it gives CASSLSSRDEQYF.

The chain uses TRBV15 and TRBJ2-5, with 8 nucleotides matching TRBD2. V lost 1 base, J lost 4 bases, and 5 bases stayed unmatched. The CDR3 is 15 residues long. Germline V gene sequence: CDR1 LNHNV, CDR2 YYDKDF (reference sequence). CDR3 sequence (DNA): TGTGCCACCAGCAGAGGGGTAGCGGGAAGAGAGACCCAGTACTTC. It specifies CATSRGVAGRETQYF.

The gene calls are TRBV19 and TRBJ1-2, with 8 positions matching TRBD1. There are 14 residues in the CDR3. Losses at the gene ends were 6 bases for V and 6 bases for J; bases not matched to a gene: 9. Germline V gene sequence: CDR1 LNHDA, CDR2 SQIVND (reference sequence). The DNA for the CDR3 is TGTGCCAGTAGCCCGAAGGACAGGGTTGATGGCTACACCTTC. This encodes CASSPKDRVDGYTF.

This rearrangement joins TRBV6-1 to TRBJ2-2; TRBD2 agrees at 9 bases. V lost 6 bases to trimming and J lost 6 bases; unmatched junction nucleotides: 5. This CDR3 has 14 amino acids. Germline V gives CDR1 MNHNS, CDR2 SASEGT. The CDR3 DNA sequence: TGTGCCAGCAGGGGACTAGCCAGAGCCGGGGAGCTGTTTTTT. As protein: CASRGLARAGELFF.

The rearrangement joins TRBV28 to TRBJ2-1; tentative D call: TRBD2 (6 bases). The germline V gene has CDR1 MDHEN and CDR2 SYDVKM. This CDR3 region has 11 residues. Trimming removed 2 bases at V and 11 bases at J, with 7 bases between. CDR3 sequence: CASSLGGKQFF. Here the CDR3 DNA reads TGTGCCAGCAGTTTAGGGGGGAAGCAGTTCTTC.

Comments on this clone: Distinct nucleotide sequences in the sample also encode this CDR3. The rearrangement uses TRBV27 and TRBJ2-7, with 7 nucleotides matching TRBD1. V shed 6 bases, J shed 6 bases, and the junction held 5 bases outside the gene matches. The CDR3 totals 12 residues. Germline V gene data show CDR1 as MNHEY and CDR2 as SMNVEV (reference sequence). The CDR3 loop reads CASSPTGVEQYF. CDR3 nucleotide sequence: TGTGCCAGCAGCCCTACAGGGGTCGAGCAGTACTTC.

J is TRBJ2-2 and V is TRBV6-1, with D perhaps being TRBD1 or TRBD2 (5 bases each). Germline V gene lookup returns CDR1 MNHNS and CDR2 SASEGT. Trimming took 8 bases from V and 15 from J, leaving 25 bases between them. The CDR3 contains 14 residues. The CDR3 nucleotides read TGTGCCAGCCTACTCCGGGACGAACCTTTTGGGGTGTTTTTT. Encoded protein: CASLLRDEPFGVFF.

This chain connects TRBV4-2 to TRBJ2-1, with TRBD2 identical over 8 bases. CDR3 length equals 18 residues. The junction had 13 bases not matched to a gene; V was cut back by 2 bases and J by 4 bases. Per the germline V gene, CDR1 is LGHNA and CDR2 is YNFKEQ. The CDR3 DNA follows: TGTGCCAGCAGCCAACCAAGGGGTAGCGGGGCACATTACAATGAGCAGTTCTTC. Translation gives CASSQPRGSGAHYNEQFF.

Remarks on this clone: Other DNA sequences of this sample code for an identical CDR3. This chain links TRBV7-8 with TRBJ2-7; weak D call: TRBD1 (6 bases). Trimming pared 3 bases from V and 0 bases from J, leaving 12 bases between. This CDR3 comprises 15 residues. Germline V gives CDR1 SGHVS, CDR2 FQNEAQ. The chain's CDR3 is CASSLGRGSSYEQYF. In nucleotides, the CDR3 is TGTGCCAGCAGCTTGGGTAGGGGGAGCTCCTACGAGCAGTACTTC. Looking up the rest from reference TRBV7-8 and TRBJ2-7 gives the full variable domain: GAGVSQSPRYKVAKRGQDVALRCDPISGHVSLFWYQQALGQGPEFLTYFQNEAQLDKSGLPSDRFFAERPEGSVSTLKIQRTQQEDSAVYLCASSLGRGSSYEQYFGPGTRLTVT.

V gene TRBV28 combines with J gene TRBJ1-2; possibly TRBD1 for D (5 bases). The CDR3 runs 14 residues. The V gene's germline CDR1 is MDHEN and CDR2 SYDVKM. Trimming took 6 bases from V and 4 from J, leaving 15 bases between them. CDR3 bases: TGTGCCAGCAGCCGCAGGGCTAGTGGCTATGGCTACACCTTC. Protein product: CASSRRASGYGYTF.

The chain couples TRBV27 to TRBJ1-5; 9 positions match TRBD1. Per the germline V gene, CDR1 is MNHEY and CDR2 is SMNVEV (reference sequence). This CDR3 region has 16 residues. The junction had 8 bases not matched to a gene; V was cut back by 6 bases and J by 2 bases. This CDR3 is CASRPGQGMGNQPQHF. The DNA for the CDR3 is TGTGCCAGCAGACCGGGACAGGGAATGGGCAATCAGCCCCAGCATTTT.

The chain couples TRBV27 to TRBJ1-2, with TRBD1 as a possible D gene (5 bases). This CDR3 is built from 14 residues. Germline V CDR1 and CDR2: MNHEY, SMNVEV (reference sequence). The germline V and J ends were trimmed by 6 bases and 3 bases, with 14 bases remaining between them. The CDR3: CASRQDGWDYGYTF. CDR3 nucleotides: TGTGCCAGCAGACAGGACGGCTGGGACTATGGCTACACCTTC.

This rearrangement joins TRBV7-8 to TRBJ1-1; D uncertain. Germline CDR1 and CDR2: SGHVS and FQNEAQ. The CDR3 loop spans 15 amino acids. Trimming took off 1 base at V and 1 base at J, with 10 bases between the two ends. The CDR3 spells CASSLVWQANTEAFF. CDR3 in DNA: TGTGCCAGCAGCTTAGTTTGGCAGGCGAACACTGAAGCTTTCTTT.

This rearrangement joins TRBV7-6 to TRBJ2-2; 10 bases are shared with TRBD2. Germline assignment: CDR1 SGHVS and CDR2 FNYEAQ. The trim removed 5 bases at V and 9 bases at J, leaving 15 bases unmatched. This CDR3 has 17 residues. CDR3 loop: CASSGRASGSSARELFF. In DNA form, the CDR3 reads TGTGCCAGCAGCGGTAGGGCTAGCGGGAGCAGCGCTCGGGAGCTGTTTTTT.

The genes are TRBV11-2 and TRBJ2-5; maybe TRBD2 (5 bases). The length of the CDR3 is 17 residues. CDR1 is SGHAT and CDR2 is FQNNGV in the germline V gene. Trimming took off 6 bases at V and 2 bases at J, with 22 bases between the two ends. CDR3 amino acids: CASRHASPVRTQETQYF. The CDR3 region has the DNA TGTGCCAGCAGACACGCCTCTCCGGTGCGGACTCAAGAGACCCAGTACTTC.

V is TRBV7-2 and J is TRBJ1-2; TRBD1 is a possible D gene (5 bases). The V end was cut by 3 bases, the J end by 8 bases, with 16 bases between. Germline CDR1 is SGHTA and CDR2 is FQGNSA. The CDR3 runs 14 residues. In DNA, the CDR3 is TGTGCCAGCAGCTTGAGGGGCGCGATTTCAGGCTACACCTTC. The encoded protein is CASSLRGAISGYTF.

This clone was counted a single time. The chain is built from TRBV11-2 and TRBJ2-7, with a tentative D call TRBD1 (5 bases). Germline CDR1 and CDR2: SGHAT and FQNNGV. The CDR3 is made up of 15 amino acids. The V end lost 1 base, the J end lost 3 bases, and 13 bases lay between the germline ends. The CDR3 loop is CASSLGGFQGYEQYF. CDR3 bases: TGTGCCAGCAGCTTAGGTGGTTTTCAGGGCTACGAGCAGTACTTC.

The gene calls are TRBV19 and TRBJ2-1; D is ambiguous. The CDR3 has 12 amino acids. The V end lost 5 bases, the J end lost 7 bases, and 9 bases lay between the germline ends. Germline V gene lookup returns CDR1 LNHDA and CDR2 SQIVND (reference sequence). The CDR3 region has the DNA TGTGCCAGTAGTCCCCTCTGGAATGAGCAGTTCTTC. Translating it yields CASSPLWNEQFF. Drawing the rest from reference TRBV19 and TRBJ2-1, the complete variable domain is DGGITQSPKYLFRKEGQNVTLSCEQNLNHDAMYWYRQDPGQGLRLIYYSQIVNDFQKGDIAEGYSVSREKKESFPLTVTSAQKNPTAFYLCASSPLWNEQFFGPGTRLTVL.

The chain's CDR3 is CASSPRPGLAGDNEQFF. DNA for the CDR3: TGTGCCAGCAGTCCCAGGCCCGGGCTAGCGGGAGACAATGAGCAGTTCTTC. The chain couples TRBV27 to TRBJ2-1; 10 positions match TRBD2. This CDR3 has 17 amino acids. The junction had 12 bases not matched to a gene; V was cut back by 5 bases and J by 5 bases. CDR1 MNHEY and CDR2 SMNVEV come from the germline V gene (reference sequence).

In DNA form, the CDR3 reads TGTGCCAGCAGCTTGGAGAGAGGACAGAACTATGGCTACACCTTC. It yields the protein CASSLERGQNYGYTF. The chain employs TRBV5-6 and TRBJ1-2; tentatively, D is TRBD1 (6 bases). Trimming left V 0 bases short and J 2 bases short, with 11 bases between. The CDR3 contains 15 residues. The germline V gene has CDR1 SGHDT and CDR2 YYEEEE.

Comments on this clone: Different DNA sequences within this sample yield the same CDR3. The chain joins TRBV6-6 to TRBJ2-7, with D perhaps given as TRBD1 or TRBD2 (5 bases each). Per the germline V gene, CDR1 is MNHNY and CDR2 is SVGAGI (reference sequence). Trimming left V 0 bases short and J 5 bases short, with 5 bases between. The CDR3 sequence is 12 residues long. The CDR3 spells CASSYSGDEQYF. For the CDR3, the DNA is TGTGCCAGCAGTTACTCGGGGGACGAGCAGTACTTC.

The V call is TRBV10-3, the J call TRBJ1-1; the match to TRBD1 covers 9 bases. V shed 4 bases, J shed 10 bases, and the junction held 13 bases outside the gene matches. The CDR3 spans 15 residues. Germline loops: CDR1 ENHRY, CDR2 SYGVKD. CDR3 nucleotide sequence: TGTGCCATCAGTGTAGGGGGGGGACAGGGATCTGCAGCTTTCTTT. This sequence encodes CAISVGGGQGSAAFF.

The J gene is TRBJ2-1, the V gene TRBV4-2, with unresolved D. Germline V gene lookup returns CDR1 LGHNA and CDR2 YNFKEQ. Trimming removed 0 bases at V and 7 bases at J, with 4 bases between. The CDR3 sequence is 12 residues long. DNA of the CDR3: TGTGCCAGCAGCCAAGATCCGAATGAGCAGTTCTTC. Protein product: CASSQDPNEQFF.

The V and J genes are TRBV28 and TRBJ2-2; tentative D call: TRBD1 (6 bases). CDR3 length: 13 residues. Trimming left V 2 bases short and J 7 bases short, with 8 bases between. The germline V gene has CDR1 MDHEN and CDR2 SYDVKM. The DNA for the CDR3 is TGTGCCAGCAGTTTACAGGGGAACGGGGAGCTGTTTTTT. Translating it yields CASSLQGNGELFF.

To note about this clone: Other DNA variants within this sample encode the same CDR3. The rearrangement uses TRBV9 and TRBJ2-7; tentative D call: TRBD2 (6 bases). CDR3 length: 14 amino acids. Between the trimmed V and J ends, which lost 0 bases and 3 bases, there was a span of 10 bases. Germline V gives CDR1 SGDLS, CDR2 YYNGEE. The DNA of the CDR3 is TGTGCCAGCAGCGTAGGGGGGGTTGGCTACGAGCAGTACTTC. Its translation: CASSVGGVGYEQYF.

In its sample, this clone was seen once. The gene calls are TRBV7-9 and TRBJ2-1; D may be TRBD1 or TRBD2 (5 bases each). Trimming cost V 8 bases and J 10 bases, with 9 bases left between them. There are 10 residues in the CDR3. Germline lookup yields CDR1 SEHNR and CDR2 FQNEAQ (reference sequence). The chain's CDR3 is CASLGVEQFF. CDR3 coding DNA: TGTGCCAGCTTGGGGGTCGAGCAGTTCTTC.